This entry lists 28 T cell receptor beta chains sequenced from one sample in a study of blood T cell repertoires in COVID-19 (dated by TCRdb to 2019 to 2021). Libraries were built with the immunoSEQ multiplex PCR assay. The clones in this table, taken by TCRdb from immuneACCESS, are in-frame only. Not every clone is retained; where verified, under half of the shortfall comes from an unresolved V gene, and the cause of the rest is unknown. The sample yields 100,000 to 120,000 clones; about four fifths were counted once. Jointly, the top ten make up roughly 10% of the sample. Sequences were obtained from peripheral blood. Source of these receptors: a woman aged 70 to 79 with acute or convalescent COVID-19.

For the CDR3, the DNA is TGTGCCAGCAGCTTGGAGGGACAGGTCTATGGCTACACCTTC. This translates into CASSLEGQVYGYTF. This sequence joins TRBV5-5 and TRBJ1-2; 8 bases fit TRBD1. The length of the CDR3 is 14 residues. V shed 0 bases, J shed 4 bases, and the junction held 2 bases outside the gene matches. Germline loops: CDR1 SGHKS, CDR2 YYEKEE (reference sequence).

The chain has TRBV2 and TRBJ2-1, with D tentatively TRBD2 (5 bases). The germline V gene encodes CDR1 SNHLY and CDR2 FYNNEI. V lost 3 bases and J lost 0, with 9 bases in between. This CDR3 region has 15 residues. For the CDR3, the DNA is TGTGCCAGCAGTGACCGGGGTATCTCCTACAATGAGCAGTTCTTC. This encodes CASSDRGISYNEQFF.

The chain carries TRBV12-3 or TRBV12-4 and TRBJ2-1; unclear D gene. The V gene lost 6 bases and the J gene lost 7 bases, with 7 bases spanning the gap. The CDR3 spans 11 residues. CDR3 coding DNA: TGTGCCAGCAGCTCCGGGAATGAGCAGTTCTTC. It yields the protein CASSSGNEQFF.

J is TRBJ2-7 and V is TRBV11-2; D is undetermined. The CDR3 has 13 amino acids. Germline CDR1 is SGHAT and CDR2 is FQNNGV. Trimming took 1 base from V and 7 from J, leaving 11 bases between them. CDR3 amino acids: CASSLGPVREQYF. The CDR3 DNA reads TGTGCCAGCAGCTTAGGTCCGGTGCGGGAGCAGTACTTC.

The CDR3 reads CASSTLTGVTEAFF. The DNA for the CDR3 is TGTGCCAGTAGCACACTAACAGGGGTCACTGAAGCTTTCTTT. The V and J genes are TRBV19 and TRBJ1-1; 7 bases are a match to TRBD1. V trimming: 6 bases; J trimming: 4 bases; junction bases outside the gene matches: 8. CDR3 size: 14 residues. CDR1 and CDR2 from the germline V gene are LNHDA and SQIVND (reference sequence).

The genes are TRBV6-2 or TRBV6-3 and TRBJ1-5, with TRBD1 matching over 8 bases. Germline loops: CDR1 MNHEY, CDR2 SVGEGT. Trimming at V came to 4 bases and at J to 5 bases, leaving 4 bases not matched to a gene. The CDR3 covers 14 residues. The CDR3 region has the DNA TGTGCCAGCAGTTTCCGGGACAGGCATCAGCCCCAGCATTTT. Amino acids: CASSFRDRHQPQHF.

This chain links TRBV28 with TRBJ2-5; D gene unclear. V was clipped by 2 bases and J by 7 bases, with 11 bases between them. CDR3 length equals 13 residues. Germline lookup yields CDR1 MDHEN and CDR2 SYDVKM. CDR3 residues: CASSLRSPGTQYF. The CDR3 DNA follows: TGTGCCAGCAGTTTACGCTCGCCGGGGACCCAGTACTTC.

On this clone itself: Mismatch with germline at one junction end may stem from a read error. The chain combines TRBV2 with TRBJ1-1; D uncertain. Germline loops: CDR1 SNHLY, CDR2 FYNNEI. This CDR3 region has 13 residues. CDR3 amino acids: CASSPGPNNEAFF. The CDR3 bases are TGTGCCAGCAGTCCGGGTCCCAACAATGAAGCTTTCTTT.

This clone occurred a few times. The genes are TRBV20-1 and TRBJ1-5; D is unresolved. CDR3 size: 11 residues. Deletions cut 0 bases from V and 11 bases from J, with 8 bases between. Germline CDR1 is DFQATT and CDR2 is SNEGSKA (reference sequence). This CDR3 reads CSAREGRSQHF. CDR3 sequence (DNA): TGCAGTGCTAGAGAGGGGAGGTCCCAGCATTTT.

The chain employs TRBV3-1 (or the pseudogene TRBV3-2) and TRBJ2-3; TRBD2 matches at 12 bases. Germline assignment: CDR1 LGHDT and CDR2 YNNKEL (reference sequence). The CDR3 is made up of 15 amino acids. The V and J ends lost 6 bases and 5 bases, in that order; junction bases with no gene match: 6. CDR3 in amino acids: CASSRTSGELDTQYF. CDR3 coding DNA: TGTGCCAGCAGTCGGACTAGCGGGGAGCTAGATACGCAGTATTTT.

V usage is TRBV30 and J usage is TRBJ1-2; 10 positions match TRBD1. Germline V gene sequence: CDR1 GTSNPN, CDR2 SVGIG (reference sequence). The ends lost 2 bases at V and 8 bases at J; junction bases unmatched: 8. There are 14 residues in the CDR3. The CDR3 sequence is CAWSLTGGANGYTF. The CDR3 DNA reads as TGTGCCTGGAGTTTGACAGGGGGCGCGAACGGCTACACCTTC.

The gene calls are TRBV27 and TRBJ2-7, with a tentative D call TRBD1 (5 bases). The CDR3 length is 14 residues. CDR1 is MNHEY and CDR2 is SMNVEV in the germline V gene (reference sequence). The germline V and J ends were trimmed by 5 bases and 4 bases, with 15 bases remaining between them. This CDR3 reads CASSPRTGIYEQYF. The CDR3 DNA reads TGTGCCAGCAGTCCCCGAACAGGTATATACGAGCAGTACTTC.

The V gene is TRBV30, the J gene TRBJ1-6; 7 bases are shared with TRBD1. The germline CDR1 and CDR2 sequences are GTSNPN and SVGIG (reference sequence). This CDR3 spans 15 amino acids. The V and J ends lost 4 bases and 2 bases, in that order; junction bases with no gene match: 5. The CDR3 loop is CAWTQQGTYNSPLHF. The CDR3 DNA sequence: TGTGCCTGGACCCAACAGGGGACCTATAATTCACCCCTCCACTTT. The full variable domain, in which reference TRBV30 and TRBJ1-6 provide the parts outside the CDR3, is SQTIHQWPATLVQPVGSPLSLECTVEGTSNPNLYWYRQAAGRGLQLLFYSVGIGQISSEVPQNLSASRPQDRQFILSSKKLLLSDSGFYLCAWTQQGTYNSPLHFGNGTRLTVT.

The chain carries TRBV6-5 and TRBJ1-6; no definite D call. The CDR3 runs 14 residues. From germline, CDR1 is MNHEY and CDR2 SVGAGI. V shed 4 bases and J shed 7 bases, with 11 bases lying between them. This chain's CDR3 is CASSSGVHNSPLHF. In DNA form, the CDR3 reads TGTGCCAGCAGTTCCGGGGTGCACAATTCACCCCTCCACTTT.

The rearrangement joins TRBV10-3 to TRBJ1-6; 10 nucleotides align to TRBD1. The CDR3 is 16 residues long. V trimming: 3 bases; J trimming: 3 bases; junction bases outside the gene matches: 2. Per germline, CDR1 ENHRY and CDR2 SYGVKD. This chain's CDR3 is CAISDRTGGYNSPLHF. For the CDR3, the DNA is TGTGCCATCAGTGACCGGACAGGGGGCTATAATTCACCCCTCCACTTT.

V is TRBV6-6 and J is TRBJ1-5; possible D gene TRBD1, 5 bases. This CDR3 is 16 amino acids long. The germline gives CDR1 MNHNY, CDR2 SVGAGI (reference sequence). Trimming cost V 0 bases and J 2 bases, with 11 bases left between them. CDR3 sequence: CASSYSRTLGNQPQHF. CDR3 in DNA: TGTGCCAGCAGTTACTCGCGGACACTCGGCAATCAGCCCCAGCATTTT.

Only one count was recorded for this clone. V is TRBV28 and J is TRBJ1-2; 9 positions match TRBD1. Trimming cost V 8 bases and J 6 bases; bases outside gene matches: 13. Germline lookup yields CDR1 MDHEN and CDR2 SYDVKM. The CDR3 covers 15 residues. As DNA, the CDR3 is TGTGCCAGCGGATCCGGGACAGGGCTCCTCCATGGCTACACCTTC. Translated: CASGSGTGLLHGYTF.

This chain joins TRBV19 and TRBJ2-6; TRBD1 matches at 7 bases. CDR3 length: 14 residues. J lost 2 bases, V lost 5 bases, and 0 bases had no gene match. CDR1 is LNHDA, CDR2 SQIVND, per germline (reference sequence). CDR3 coding DNA: TGTGCCAGTAGTCAGGGGGCTGGGGCCAACGTCCTGACTTTC. This sequence encodes CASSQGAGANVLTF.

The chain combines TRBV7-9 with TRBJ1-2, with TRBD1 identical over 7 bases. The length of the CDR3 is 15 residues. Germline V gene data show CDR1 as SEHNR and CDR2 as FQNEAQ (reference sequence). V lost 3 bases to trimming and J lost 6 bases; unmatched junction nucleotides: 10. The CDR3 nucleotides read TGTGCCAGCAGCTTCGAGGGGGCTACGAGGAATGGCTACACCTTC. Translation gives CASSFEGATRNGYTF.

The chain joins TRBV27 to TRBJ2-7; D call uncertain. Trimming removed 2 bases at V and 2 bases at J, with 7 bases between. This CDR3 region has 13 residues. Germline CDR1 MNHEY, CDR2 SMNVEV (reference sequence). The chain's CDR3 is CASSLKQPYEQYF. The CDR3 bases are TGTGCCAGCAGTTTAAAACAACCCTACGAGCAGTACTTC.

This chain uses TRBV19 with TRBJ2-1, with a tentative D call TRBD2 (5 bases). V gave up 1 base and J gave up 6 bases, with 7 bases separating them. Per germline, CDR1 LNHDA and CDR2 SQIVND (reference sequence). This CDR3 is built from 13 residues. The CDR3 DNA reads TGTGCCAGTAGTATAGGAGGAGGCAATGAGCAGTTCTTC. Translating gives CASSIGGGNEQFF.

This sequence joins TRBV2 and TRBJ2-7, with 8 bases identical to TRBD1. Germline loops: CDR1 SNHLY, CDR2 FYNNEI. CDR3 length: 14 residues. Losses at the gene ends were 7 bases for V and 0 bases for J; bases not matched to a gene: 5. The CDR3 nucleotides read TGTGCCAGCACCCGGACAGGGCTCTCCTACGAGCAGTACTTC. Protein sequence: CASTRTGLSYEQYF. The full variable domain, in which reference TRBV2 and TRBJ2-7 provide the parts outside the CDR3, is EPEVTQTPSHQVTQMGQEVILRCVPISNHLYFYWYRQILGQKVEFLVSFYNNEISEKSEIFDDQFSVERPDGSNFTLKIRSTKLEDSAMYFCASTRTGLSYEQYFGPGTRLTVT.

The chain joins TRBV19 to TRBJ2-1, with 10 bases matching TRBD1. The CDR3 runs to 15 residues. V lost 6 bases to trimming and J lost 5 bases; unmatched junction nucleotides: 7. CDR1 LNHDA and CDR2 SQIVND come from the germline V gene (reference sequence). DNA of the CDR3: TGTGCCAGTAGCCCGGACAGGGGGGGACACAATGAGCAGTTCTTC. Translated, it gives CASSPDRGGHNEQFF.

This chain uses TRBV5-5 with TRBJ1-1; 9 positions agree with TRBD1. V was pared by 2 bases and J by 0 bases, with 5 bases of the junction left unmatched. Germline-derived CDR1 and CDR2 are SGHKS and YYEKEE (reference sequence). This CDR3 has 16 amino acids. DNA of the CDR3: TGTGCCAGCAGCTTTCAACAGGGGGCGCTGAACACTGAAGCTTTCTTT. This translates into CASSFQQGALNTEAFF.

The chain couples TRBV27 to TRBJ1-5; TRBD1 matches at 9 bases. Germline V lookup: CDR1 MNHEY, CDR2 SMNVEV (reference sequence). V lost 6 bases, J lost 4 bases, and 7 bases stayed unmatched. The CDR3 is made up of 15 amino acids. Here the CDR3 reads CASSAHGQGNQPQHF. In nucleotides, the CDR3 is TGTGCCAGCAGCGCCCACGGACAGGGGAATCAGCCCCAGCATTTT.

This sequence joins TRBV5-1 and TRBJ2-5; D gene uncertain. V dropped 4 bases and J dropped 1 base, with 17 bases sitting between them. CDR1 and CDR2 (germline): SGHRS, YFSETQ. The CDR3 is made up of 16 amino acids. CDR3 in amino acids: CASSLLRAGPQETQYF. For the CDR3, the DNA is TGCGCCAGCAGCCTGTTGAGAGCTGGGCCCCAAGAGACCCAGTACTTC.

This chain links TRBV19 with TRBJ2-7; 7 nucleotides match TRBD1. Per the germline V gene, CDR1 is LNHDA and CDR2 is SQIVND (reference sequence). The CDR3 is made up of 16 amino acids. V lost 3 bases, J lost 1 base, and 9 bases stayed unmatched. The CDR3 loop reads CASSISGGHPSYEQYF. CDR3 DNA sequence: TGTGCCAGTAGTATCTCAGGGGGACATCCTTCCTACGAGCAGTACTTC. The full variable domain, in which reference TRBV19 and TRBJ2-7 provide the parts outside the CDR3, is DGGITQSPKYLFRKEGQNVTLSCEQNLNHDAMYWYRQDPGQGLRLIYYSQIVNDFQKGDIAEGYSVSREKKESFPLTVTSAQKNPTAFYLCASSISGGHPSYEQYFGPGTRLTVT.

This clone turned up a few times. J is TRBJ1-1 and V is TRBV7-2, with D possibly TRBD1 on 6 matching bases. The CDR3 extends over 15 amino acids. Deletions cut 1 base from V and 5 bases from J, with 14 bases between. Germline CDR1 and CDR2: SGHTA and FQGNSA. CDR3 DNA: TGTGCCAGCAGCTTAGGCGGGGGGCAAAGGACTGAAGCTTTCTTT. Encoded protein: CASSLGGGQRTEAFF.